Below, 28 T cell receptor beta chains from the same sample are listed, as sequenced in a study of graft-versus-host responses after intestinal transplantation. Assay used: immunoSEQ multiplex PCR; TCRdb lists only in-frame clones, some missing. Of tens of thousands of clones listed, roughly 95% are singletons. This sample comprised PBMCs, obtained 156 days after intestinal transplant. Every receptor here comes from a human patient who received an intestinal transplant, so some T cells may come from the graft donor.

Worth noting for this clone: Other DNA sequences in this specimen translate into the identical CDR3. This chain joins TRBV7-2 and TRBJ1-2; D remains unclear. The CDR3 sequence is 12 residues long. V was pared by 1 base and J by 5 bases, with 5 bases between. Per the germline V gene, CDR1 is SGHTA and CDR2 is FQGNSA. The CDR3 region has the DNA TGTGCCAGCAGCTTAGGAGGGTATGGCTACACCTTC. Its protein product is CASSLGGYGYTF.

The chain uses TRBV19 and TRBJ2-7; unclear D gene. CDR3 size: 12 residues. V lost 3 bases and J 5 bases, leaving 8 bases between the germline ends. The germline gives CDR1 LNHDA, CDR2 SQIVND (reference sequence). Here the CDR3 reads CASSIDPDEQYF. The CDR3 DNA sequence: TGTGCCAGTAGTATCGACCCCGACGAGCAGTACTTC.

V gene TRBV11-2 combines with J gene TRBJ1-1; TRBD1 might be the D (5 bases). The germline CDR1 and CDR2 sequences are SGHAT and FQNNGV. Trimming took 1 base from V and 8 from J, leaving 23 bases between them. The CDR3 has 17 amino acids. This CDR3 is CASSLVMGTPNPAEAFF. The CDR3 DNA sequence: TGTGCCAGCAGCTTAGTGATGGGGACCCCTAACCCAGCAGAAGCTTTCTTT.

This CDR3 is CASSSLDRALNQPQHF. The CDR3 nucleotides are TGTGCCAGTAGTTCCCTTGACAGGGCGCTAAATCAGCCCCAGCATTTT. The genes are TRBV19 and TRBJ1-5; the match to TRBD1 covers 7 bases. The V gene's germline CDR1 is LNHDA and CDR2 SQIVND (reference sequence). The CDR3 loop spans 16 amino acids. The J segment lost 4 bases and the V segment lost 5 bases, leaving 11 bases of the junction unmatched.

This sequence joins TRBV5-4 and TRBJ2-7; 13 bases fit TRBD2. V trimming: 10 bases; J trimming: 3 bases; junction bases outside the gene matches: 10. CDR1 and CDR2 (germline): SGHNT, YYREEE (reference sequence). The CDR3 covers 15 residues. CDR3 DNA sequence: TGTGCCTGTACTAGCGGGGGGGCAGAAAGCTACGAGCAGTACTTC. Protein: CACTSGGAESYEQYF.

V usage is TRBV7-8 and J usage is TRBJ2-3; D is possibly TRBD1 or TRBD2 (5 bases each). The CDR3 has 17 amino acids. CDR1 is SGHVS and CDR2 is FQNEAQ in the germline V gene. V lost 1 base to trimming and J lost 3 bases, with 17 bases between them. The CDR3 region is CASSLVFSGWGTDTQYF. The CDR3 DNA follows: TGTGCCAGCAGCTTAGTCTTCTCCGGGTGGGGGACAGATACGCAGTATTTT.

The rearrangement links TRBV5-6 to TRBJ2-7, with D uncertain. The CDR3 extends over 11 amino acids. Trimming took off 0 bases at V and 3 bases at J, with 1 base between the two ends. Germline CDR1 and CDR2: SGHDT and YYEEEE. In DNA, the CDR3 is TGTGCCAGCAGCTTGGACTACGAGCAGTACTTC. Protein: CASSLDYEQYF.

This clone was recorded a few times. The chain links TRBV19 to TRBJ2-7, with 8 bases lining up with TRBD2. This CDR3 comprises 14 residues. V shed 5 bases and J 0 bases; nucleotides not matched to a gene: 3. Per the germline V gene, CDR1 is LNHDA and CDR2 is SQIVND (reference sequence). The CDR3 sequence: CASSAGLASYEQYF. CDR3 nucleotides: TGTGCCAGTAGTGCCGGACTAGCCTCCTACGAGCAGTACTTC.

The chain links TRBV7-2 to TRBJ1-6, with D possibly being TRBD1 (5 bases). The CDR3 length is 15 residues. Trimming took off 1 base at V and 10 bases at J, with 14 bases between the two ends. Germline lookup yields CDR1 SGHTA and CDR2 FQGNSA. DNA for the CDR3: TGTGCCAGCAGCTTAGAGGGGACCGTTGGATCACCCCTCCACTTT. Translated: CASSLEGTVGSPLHF.

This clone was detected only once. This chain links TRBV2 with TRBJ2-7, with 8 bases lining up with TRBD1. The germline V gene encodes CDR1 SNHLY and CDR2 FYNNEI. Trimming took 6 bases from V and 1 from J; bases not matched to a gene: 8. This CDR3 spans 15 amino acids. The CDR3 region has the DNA TGTGCCAGCAGCCTCGGACAGGGATTGTCCTACGAGCAGTACTTC. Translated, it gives CASSLGQGLSYEQYF.

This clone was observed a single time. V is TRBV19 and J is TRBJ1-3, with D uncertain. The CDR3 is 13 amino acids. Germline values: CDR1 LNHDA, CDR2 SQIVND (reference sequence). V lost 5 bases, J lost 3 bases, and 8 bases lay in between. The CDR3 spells CASSWTNGNTIYF. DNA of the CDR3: TGTGCCAGTAGTTGGACGAATGGAAACACCATATATTTT.

CDR3 DNA: TGTGCCAGCAGCTTCCTACAGGGAACTAATGAAAAACTGTTTTTT. This gives the protein CASSFLQGTNEKLFF. The chain couples TRBV11-2 to TRBJ1-4; TRBD1 is a possible D gene (6 bases). Trimming shortened V by 3 bases and J by 1 base, and 9 bases separated the two germline ends. Germline V gene data show CDR1 as SGHAT and CDR2 as FQNNGV. CDR3 length: 15 residues.

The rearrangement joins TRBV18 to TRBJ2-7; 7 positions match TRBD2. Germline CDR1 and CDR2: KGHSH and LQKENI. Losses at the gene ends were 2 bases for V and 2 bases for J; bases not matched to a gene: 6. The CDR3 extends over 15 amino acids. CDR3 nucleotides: TGTGCCAGCTCACCAACCTGGGGAGGGCCCTACGAGCAGTACTTC. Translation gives CASSPTWGGPYEQYF.

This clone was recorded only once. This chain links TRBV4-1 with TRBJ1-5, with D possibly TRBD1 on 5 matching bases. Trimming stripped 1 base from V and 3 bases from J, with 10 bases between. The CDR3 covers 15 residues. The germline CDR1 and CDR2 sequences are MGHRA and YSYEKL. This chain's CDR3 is CASSQAWGPNQPQHF. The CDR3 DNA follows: TGCGCCAGCAGCCAAGCCTGGGGCCCCAATCAGCCCCAGCATTTT.

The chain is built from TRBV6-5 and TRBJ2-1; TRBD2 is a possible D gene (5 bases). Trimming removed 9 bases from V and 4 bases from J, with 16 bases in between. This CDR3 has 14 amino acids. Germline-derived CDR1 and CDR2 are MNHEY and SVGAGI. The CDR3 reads CASNFRERYNEQFF. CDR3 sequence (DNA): TGTGCCAGTAATTTTAGGGAGAGATACAATGAGCAGTTCTTC.

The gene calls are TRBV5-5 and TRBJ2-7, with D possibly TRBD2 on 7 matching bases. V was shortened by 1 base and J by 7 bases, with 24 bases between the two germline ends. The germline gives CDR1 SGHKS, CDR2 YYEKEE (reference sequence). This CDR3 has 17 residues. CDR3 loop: CASSLYGLGTIQGEQYF. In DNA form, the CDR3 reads TGTGCCAGCAGCTTGTATGGCTTGGGGACTATCCAGGGGGAGCAGTACTTC.

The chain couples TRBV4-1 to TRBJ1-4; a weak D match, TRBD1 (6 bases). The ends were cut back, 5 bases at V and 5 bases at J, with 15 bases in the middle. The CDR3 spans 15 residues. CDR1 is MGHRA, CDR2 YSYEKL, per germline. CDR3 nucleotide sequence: TGCGCCAGCAGCTTGGCGCAGGGGCCCAATGAAAAACTGTTTTTT. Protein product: CASSLAQGPNEKLFF.

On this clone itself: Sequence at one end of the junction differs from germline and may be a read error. In DNA, the CDR3 is TGTACCAGCAGTTTATCCGCTTTAGCGGGAGGAGTGTACGAGCAGTACTTC. Its translation: CTSSLSALAGGVYEQYF. V and J are TRBV27 and TRBJ2-7, with 10 bases lining up with TRBD2. CDR1 and CDR2 (germline): MNHEY, SMNVEV (reference sequence). The CDR3 runs 17 residues.

DNA of the CDR3: TGTGCCAGCAGCTTGGCGGTCGGGGCTGGTGGCTACACCTTC. As protein: CASSLAVGAGGYTF. The gene calls are TRBV5-5 and TRBJ1-2; TRBD1 is a possible D gene (5 bases). The germline gives CDR1 SGHKS, CDR2 YYEKEE (reference sequence). The CDR3 is 14 residues long. The V gene lost 0 bases and the J gene lost 7 bases, with 13 bases spanning the gap.

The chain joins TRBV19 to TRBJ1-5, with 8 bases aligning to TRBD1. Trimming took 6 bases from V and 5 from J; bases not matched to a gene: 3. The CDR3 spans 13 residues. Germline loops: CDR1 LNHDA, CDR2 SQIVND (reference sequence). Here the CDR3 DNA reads TGTGCCAGTAGCGGGACAGGCGATCAGCCCCAGCATTTT. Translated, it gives CASSGTGDQPQHF.

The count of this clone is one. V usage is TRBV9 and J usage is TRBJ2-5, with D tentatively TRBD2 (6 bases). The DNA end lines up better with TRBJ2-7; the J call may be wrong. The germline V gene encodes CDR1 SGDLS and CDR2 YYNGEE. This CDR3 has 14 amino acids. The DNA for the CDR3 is TGTGCCAGCAGCGTAGGCCCGGGAGCCTACGAGCAGTACTTC. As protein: CASSVGPGAYEQYF.

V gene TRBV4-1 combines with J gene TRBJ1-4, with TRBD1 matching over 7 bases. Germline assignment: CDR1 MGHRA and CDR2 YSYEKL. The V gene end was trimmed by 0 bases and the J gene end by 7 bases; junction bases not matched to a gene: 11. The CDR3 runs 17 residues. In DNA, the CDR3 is TGCGCCAGCAGCCAAGATCCAAGCACAGGGGCGTCTGAAAAACTGTTTTTT. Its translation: CASSQDPSTGASEKLFF.

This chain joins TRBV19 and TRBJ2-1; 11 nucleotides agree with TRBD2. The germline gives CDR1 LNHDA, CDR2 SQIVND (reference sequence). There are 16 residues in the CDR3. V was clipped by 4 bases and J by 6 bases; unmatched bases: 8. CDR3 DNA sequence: TGTGCCAGTAGTACTCCACTAGCGGGGGCTTTCAATGAGCAGTTCTTC. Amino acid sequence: CASSTPLAGAFNEQFF.

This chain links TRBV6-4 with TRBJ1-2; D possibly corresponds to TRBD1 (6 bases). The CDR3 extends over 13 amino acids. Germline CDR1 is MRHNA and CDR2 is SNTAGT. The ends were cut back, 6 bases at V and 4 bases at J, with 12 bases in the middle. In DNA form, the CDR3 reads TGTGCCAGCAGGCGTGAGACAGGCTATGGCTACACCTTC. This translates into CASRRETGYGYTF.

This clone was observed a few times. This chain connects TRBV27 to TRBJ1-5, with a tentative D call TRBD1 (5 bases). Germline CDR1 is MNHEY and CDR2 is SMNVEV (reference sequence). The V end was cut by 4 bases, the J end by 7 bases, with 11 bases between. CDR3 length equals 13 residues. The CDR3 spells CASSYGREQPQHF. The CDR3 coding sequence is TGTGCCAGCAGTTATGGCAGGGAACAGCCCCAGCATTTT.

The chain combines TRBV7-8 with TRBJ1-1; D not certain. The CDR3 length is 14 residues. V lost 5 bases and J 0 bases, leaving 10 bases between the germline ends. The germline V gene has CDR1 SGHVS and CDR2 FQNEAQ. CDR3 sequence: CASSLTGMNTEAFF. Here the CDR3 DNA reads TGTGCCAGCAGCCTCACGGGCATGAACACTGAAGCTTTCTTT.

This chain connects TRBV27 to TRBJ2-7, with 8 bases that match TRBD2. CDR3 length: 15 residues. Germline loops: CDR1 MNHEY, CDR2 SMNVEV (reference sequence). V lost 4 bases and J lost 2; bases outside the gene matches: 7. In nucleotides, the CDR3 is TGTGCCAGCAGTTCCTTCGGGACTAGGACCTACGAGCAGTACTTC. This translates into CASSSFGTRTYEQYF.

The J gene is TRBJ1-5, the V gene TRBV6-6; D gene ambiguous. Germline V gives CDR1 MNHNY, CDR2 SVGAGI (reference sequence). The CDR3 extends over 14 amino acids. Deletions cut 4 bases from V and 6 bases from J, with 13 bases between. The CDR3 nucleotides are TGTGCCAGCAGTTCCCCCGAGTTAGTTCAGCCCCAGCATTTT. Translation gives CASSSPELVQPQHF.